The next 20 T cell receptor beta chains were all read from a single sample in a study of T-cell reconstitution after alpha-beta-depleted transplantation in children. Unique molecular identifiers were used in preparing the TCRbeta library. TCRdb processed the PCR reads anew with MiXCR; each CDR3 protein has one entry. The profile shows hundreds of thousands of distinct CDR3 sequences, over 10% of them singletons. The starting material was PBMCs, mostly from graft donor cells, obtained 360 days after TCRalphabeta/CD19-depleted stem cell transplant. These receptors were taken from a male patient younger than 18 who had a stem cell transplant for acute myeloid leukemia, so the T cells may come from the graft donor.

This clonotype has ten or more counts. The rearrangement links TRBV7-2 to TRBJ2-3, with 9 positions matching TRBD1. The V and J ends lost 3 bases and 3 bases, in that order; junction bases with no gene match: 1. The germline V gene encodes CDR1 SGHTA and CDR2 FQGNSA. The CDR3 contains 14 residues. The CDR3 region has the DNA TGTGCCAGCAGCTTCGGACAGGGGACAGATACGCAGTATTTT. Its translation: CASSFGQGTDTQYF.

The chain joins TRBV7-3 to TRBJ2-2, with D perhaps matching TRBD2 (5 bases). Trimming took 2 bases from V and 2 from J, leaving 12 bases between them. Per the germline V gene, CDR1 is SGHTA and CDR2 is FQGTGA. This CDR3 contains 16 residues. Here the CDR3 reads CASSLGLPLNTGELFF. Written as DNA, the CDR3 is TGTGCCAGCAGCTTAGGACTCCCCCTAAACACCGGGGAGCTGTTTTTT.

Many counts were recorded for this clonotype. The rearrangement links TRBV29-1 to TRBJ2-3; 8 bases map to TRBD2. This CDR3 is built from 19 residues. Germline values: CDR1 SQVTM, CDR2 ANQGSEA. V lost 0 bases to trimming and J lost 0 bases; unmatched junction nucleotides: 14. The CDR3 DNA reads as TGCAGCGTTGAAGAACCCCTAGCGGGCTCCCTCCATAGCACAGATACGCAGTATTTT. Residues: CSVEEPLAGSLHSTDTQYF.

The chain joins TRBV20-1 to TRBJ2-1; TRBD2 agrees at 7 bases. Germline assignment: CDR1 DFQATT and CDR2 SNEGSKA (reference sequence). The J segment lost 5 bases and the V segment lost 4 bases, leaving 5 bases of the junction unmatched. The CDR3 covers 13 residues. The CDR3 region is CSATGTTNNEQFF. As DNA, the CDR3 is TGCAGTGCTACCGGGACTACAAACAATGAGCAGTTCTTC.

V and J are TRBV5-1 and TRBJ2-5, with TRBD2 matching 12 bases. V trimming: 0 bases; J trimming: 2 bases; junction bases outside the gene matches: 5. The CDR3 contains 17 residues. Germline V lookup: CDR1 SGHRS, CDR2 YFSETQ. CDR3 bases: TGCGCCAGCAGCTTGGCCCGTCTAGCGGGAGGGCAAGAGACCCAGTACTTC. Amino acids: CASSLARLAGGQETQYF.

CDR3 DNA: TGTGCCTGGAGAGTTTGGGGGACCGGCGGGGAGCTGTTTTTT. As protein: CAWRVWGTGGELFF. The rearrangement uses TRBV30 and TRBJ2-2, with D possibly called TRBD1 or TRBD2 (5 bases each). The V end lost 3 bases, the J end lost 7 bases, and 15 bases lay between the germline ends. The germline V gene encodes CDR1 GTSNPN and CDR2 SVGIG (reference sequence). CDR3 length: 14 amino acids.

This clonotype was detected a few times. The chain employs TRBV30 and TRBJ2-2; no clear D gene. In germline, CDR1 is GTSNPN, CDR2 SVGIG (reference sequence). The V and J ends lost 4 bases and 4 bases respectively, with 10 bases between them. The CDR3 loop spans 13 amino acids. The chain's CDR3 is CAWNPLVTGELFF. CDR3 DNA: TGTGCCTGGAACCCATTGGTCACCGGGGAGCTGTTTTTT.

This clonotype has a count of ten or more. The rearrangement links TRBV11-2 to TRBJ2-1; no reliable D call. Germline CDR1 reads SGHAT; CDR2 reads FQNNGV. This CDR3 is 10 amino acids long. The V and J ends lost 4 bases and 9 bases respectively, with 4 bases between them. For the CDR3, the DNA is TGTGCCAGCAGCTCGGTTGAGCAGTTCTTC. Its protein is CASSSVEQFF.

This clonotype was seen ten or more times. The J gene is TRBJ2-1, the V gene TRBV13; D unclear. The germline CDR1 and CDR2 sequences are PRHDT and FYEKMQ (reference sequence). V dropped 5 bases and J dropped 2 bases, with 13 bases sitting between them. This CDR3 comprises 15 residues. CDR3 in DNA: TGTGCCAGCAGCCCCCAAGGGCGGCCCTACAATGAGCAGTTCTTC. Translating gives CASSPQGRPYNEQFF.

CDR3: CASSYSEPTGGTQYF. The DNA of the CDR3 is TGTGCCAGCAGTTACTCCGAGCCTACCGGAGGGACCCAGTACTTC. V is TRBV6-5 and J is TRBJ2-5; perhaps TRBD2 as D (5 bases). Trimming removed 0 bases from V and 7 bases from J, with 15 bases in between. Germline values: CDR1 MNHEY, CDR2 SVGAGI. This CDR3 spans 15 amino acids.

The CDR3 loop reads CASSWRDRGTGELFF. As DNA, the CDR3 is TGTGCCAGCAGTTGGCGGGACAGGGGAACCGGGGAGCTGTTTTTT. This chain joins TRBV12-3 or TRBV12-4 and TRBJ2-2; 10 bases are a match to TRBD1. J gave up 5 bases and V 4 bases, and 4 bases lay outside the gene matches. CDR3 length: 15 amino acids.

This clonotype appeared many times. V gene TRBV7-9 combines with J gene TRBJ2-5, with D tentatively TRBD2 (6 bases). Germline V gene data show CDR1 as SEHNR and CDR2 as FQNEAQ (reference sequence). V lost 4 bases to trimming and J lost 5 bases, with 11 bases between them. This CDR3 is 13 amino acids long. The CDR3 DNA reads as TGTGCCAGCAGCTGGGGAGGAGGGGAGACCCAGTACTTC. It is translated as CASSWGGGETQYF.

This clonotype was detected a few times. The CDR3 nucleotides are TGTGCCAGCAGCTCCCTCAAGGGAACCTACGAGCAGTACTTC. Translated, it gives CASSSLKGTYEQYF. The chain employs TRBV6-1 and TRBJ2-7; D unclear. This CDR3 is built from 14 residues. Germline-derived CDR1 and CDR2 are MNHNS and SASEGT. Trimming left V 6 bases short and J 2 bases short, with 14 bases between.

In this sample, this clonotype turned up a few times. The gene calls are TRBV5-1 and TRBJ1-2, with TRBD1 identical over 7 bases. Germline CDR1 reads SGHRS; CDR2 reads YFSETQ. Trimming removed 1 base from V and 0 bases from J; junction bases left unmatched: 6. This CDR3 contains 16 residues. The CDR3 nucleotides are TGCGCCAGCAGCTTGAGACAGGGCCCTACTAACTATGGCTACACCTTC. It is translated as CASSLRQGPTNYGYTF. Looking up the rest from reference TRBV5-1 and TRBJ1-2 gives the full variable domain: KAGVTQTPRYLIKTRGQQVTLSCSPISGHRSVSWYQQTPGQGLQFLFEYFSETQRNKGNFPGRFSGRQFSNSRSEMNVSTLELGDSALYLCASSLRQGPTNYGYTFGSGTRLTVV.

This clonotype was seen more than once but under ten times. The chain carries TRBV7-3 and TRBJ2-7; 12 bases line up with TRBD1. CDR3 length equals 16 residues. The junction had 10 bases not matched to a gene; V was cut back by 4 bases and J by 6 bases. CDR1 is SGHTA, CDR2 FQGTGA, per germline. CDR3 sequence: CASSYYPGTGGLEQYF. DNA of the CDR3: TGTGCCAGCAGCTATTACCCCGGGACAGGGGGCCTCGAGCAGTACTTC.

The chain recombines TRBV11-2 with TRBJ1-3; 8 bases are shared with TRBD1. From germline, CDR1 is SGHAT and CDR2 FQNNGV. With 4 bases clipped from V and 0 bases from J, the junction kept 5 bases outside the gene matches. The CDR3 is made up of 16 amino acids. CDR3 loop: CASSSLGTGSGNTIYF. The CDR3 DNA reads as TGTGCCAGCAGCTCCCTCGGGACAGGCTCTGGAAACACCATATATTTT.

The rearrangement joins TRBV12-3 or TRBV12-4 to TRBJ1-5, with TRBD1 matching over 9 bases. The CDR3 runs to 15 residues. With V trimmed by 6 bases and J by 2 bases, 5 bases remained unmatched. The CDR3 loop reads CASSSGTGRNQPQHF. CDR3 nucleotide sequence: TGTGCCAGCAGCTCCGGGACAGGGCGCAATCAGCCCCAGCATTTT.

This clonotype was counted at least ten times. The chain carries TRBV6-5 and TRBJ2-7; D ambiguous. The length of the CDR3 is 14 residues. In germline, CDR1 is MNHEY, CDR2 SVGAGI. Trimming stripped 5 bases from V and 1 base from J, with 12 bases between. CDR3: CASSLPTGSYEQYF. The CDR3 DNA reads TGTGCCAGCAGTCTACCGACGGGTTCCTACGAGCAGTACTTC.

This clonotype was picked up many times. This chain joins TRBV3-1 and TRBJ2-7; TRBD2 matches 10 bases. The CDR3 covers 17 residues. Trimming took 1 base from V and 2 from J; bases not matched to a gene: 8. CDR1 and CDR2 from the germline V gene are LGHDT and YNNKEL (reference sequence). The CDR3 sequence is CASSQVKSSGGAYEQYF. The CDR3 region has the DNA TGTGCCAGCAGCCAAGTAAAATCTAGCGGGGGCGCCTACGAGCAGTACTTC.

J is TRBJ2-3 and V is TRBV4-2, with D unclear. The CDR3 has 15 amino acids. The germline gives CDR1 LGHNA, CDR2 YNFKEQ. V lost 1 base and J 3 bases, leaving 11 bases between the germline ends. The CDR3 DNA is TGTGCCAGCAGCCAAGTTGGCCCCGAAACAGATACGCAGTATTTT. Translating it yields CASSQVGPETDTQYF.